The text below deals with one T cell receptor (beta chain). Its antigen remains unknown. A read error may be the cause here, since a much bigger clone is one base away. The sample belongs to a study of blood T cells in healthy people across ages. General study results and limits: Naive T cell percentage strongly correlated with TCR beta diversity. It was not possible, with unsorted PBMCs, to conclusively compare naive and antigen-experienced cells.

Alongside a J-beta primer mix, a sample-barcoded 5' primer served in a second PCR lasting roughly 7 to 11 cycles. TCRdb recomputed calls from the 5' RACE reads with MiXCR, one row per CDR3 protein. The sample contains hundreds of thousands of distinct CDR3 sequences, around 28% of which appear only once. Germline CDR1 SGHVS, CDR2 FQNEAQ. The CDR3 is 15 amino acids. The TCR was taken from a woman of 80 years or more in good health. The sample comprised blood. The rearrangement uses TRBV7-8 and TRBJ2-7; D possibly corresponds to TRBD2 (7 bases). CDR3 region: CASSLGGGAGDEQYF. The DNA for the CDR3 is TGTGCCAGCAGTTTAGGCGGGGGCGCGGGGGACGAGCAGTACTTC.